This T cell receptor (beta chain) is from a study of T-cell memory formation after mild COVID-19. Study-level background: The TCR clusters were mostly specific to one donor.

TCRdb re-called the 5' RACE reads through MiXCR, storing one row per CDR3 protein. This sample has roughly 300,000 distinct CDR3 sequences, with around 15% found just once. Turning to this clonotype: No antigen is known for it.

The V end lost 6 bases, the J end lost 3 bases, and 14 bases lay between the germline ends. Germline V gene sequence: CDR1 DFQATT, CDR2 SNEGSKA (reference sequence). The CDR3 has 14 residues. Points from the study as a whole: Clones which contracted sat mainly in CM and EM if CD4+, and in EMRA if CD8+. Some clones that responded were present in memory (sampled pre-infection), which suggests cross-reactive memory joined.

The sequencing input was PBMCs or a T cell subset sorted from them (not recorded which). V gene TRBV20-1 combines with J gene TRBJ2-2; D is perhaps TRBD1 (5 bases). This TCR was recovered from a man aged 18 to 29 who had mild COVID-19 (a few samples of this study predate the infection). Cell type and time point are not known. CDR3 residues: CSAWSTGDTGELFF. CDR3 DNA sequence: TGCAGTGCCTGGTCTACAGGTGACACCGGGGAGCTGTTTTTT.